The present entry profiles one T cell receptor beta chain with its context. Its antigen has not been determined. Base quality data are lacking; no much larger clone is found one base away. The data derive from a study of T cells in Graves' hyperthyroidism and ophthalmopathy (dated by TCRdb to between 2018 and 2020). Study-wide context: Peripheral blood samples were taken at initial diagnosis, before any treatment was given. The study also compared thyroid tissue and blood T-cell repertoires from 5 to 7 Graves' hyperthyroidism patients. After sampling, hyperthyroidism patients received methimazole starting at 30 mg daily, and ophthalmopathy patients received high-dose intravenous methylprednisolone. Prospective prediction of ophthalmopathy was tested in an independent validation cohort of under 20 hyperthyroidism patients and roughly 16 patients who later progressed to ophthalmopathy. The roughly 90 discovery patients were divided at random into training and test sets in a 7:3 ratio. According to the paper, TCR Vbeta CDR3 sequencing was carried out on 135 peripheral blood samples, which came from more than 40 ophthalmopathy, roughly 75 hyperthyroidism and about 17 progressor patients. TCR V-J signatures able to tell the groups apart were searched for in a discovery cohort of 100 or so patients, of whom 43 had Graves' ophthalmopathy and 55 to 65 had stable Graves' hyperthyroidism.

Overall study results and their limits: A 13 V-J signature model separated ophthalmopathy from stable hyperthyroidism, with around 90% sensitivity and roughly 81% specificity in cross-validation and 80%/75% in testing. During validation, the model predicted progression to ophthalmopathy a median of around 6 months ahead of onset, with just under 71% sensitivity and 72.22% specificity. No statistical method was used to set the sample size in advance, and investigators knew the group allocation. Most expanded thyroid clonotypes (frequency above 0.001) were also found in blood, which suggests that blood repertoires may mirror thyroid immune responses.

The TCR beta CDR3 regions were amplified from RNA transcripts. For the first round of RT-PCR on the TCR CDR3, the HTBI primer set was used together with the Qiagen OneStep RT-PCR kit. Libraries were constructed in a second round of multiplex PCR, after which size selection and purification were carried out. Sequencing of the libraries was done on an Illumina HiSeq2000 using paired-end 100 bp reads. For the original study's pipeline: SOAPnuke was used to process the raw data, with reads discarded if the reads contained adapters or uncalled bases, had a mean Phred below 15, or lacked an exact constant-primer or identifier match. COPE v1.2.5 was used to merge the high-quality paired reads, and each unique nucleotide sequence was defined as a clonotype. MiTCR v1.1 was used to align the clonotypes against IMGT TRBV, TRBD and TRBJ reference segments. Only V-J combinations with frequency above 0.0001, covering 99% to 99.2% of repertoires, were analysed. A TCS score was defined as the ratio between F50 (clonal expansion) and ExV (chaos), using BLOSUM62-based TCRdist between CDR3 peptides within each V-J. Welch's t-statistics and random forest reduced fewer than 550 V-J features to under 15, which were used in a naive Bayes classifier (R e1071). Using fastp trimming at Q25 and MiXCR clonotype assembly, TCRdb reanalyzed the public sequencing data and kept in-frame beta chains. Every CDR3 protein is listed once, alongside the most common genes and DNA of its rows. V and J calls and clone size were set by TCRdb, not the authors. The sample has 300,000 or so distinct CDR3 sequences on record, about 20% of them singletons. The ten largest make up 49% of the sample.

Stable Graves' hyperthyroidism was defined as the absence of progression to ophthalmopathy over 18 months of follow-up. Hyperthyroidism patients were newly diagnosed, had a disease duration of under 2 months, and were aged 18 to 65 years. Patients with uncontrolled infections, other autoimmune diseases, pregnancy or lactation were excluded. Diagnoses were established on the basis of clinical symptoms, serum thyroxine and TRAb, thyroid ultrasound, and orbital computed tomography. Ficoll-Paque density gradient centrifugation was used to isolate PBMCs from about 10 ml of fresh peripheral blood. Total RNA was extracted using Trizol reagent, and RNA quality was assessed on an Agilent 2100 Bioanalyzer. V is shortened by 4 bases, J by 9 bases, and the region joining them spans 16 bases. CDR1 KGHSY and CDR2 FQNENV are derived from the germline V gene. Spanning cysteine to phenylalanine, the CDR3 consists of 15 amino acids. The read is trimmed to its CDR3 DNA, 45 bases read in frame from base 1.

The rearrangement combines TRBV16 with TRBJ1-6; 6 matching bases give a weak D call of TRBD1. Sequencing input: blood. The sequence was obtained from a woman aged 45-65 years with Graves' hyperthyroidism. The CDR3 sequence is CASSPEPGATSPLHF. The DNA is as follows: TGTGCCAGCAGCCCTGAACCAGGGGCCACTTCACCCCTCCACTTT.